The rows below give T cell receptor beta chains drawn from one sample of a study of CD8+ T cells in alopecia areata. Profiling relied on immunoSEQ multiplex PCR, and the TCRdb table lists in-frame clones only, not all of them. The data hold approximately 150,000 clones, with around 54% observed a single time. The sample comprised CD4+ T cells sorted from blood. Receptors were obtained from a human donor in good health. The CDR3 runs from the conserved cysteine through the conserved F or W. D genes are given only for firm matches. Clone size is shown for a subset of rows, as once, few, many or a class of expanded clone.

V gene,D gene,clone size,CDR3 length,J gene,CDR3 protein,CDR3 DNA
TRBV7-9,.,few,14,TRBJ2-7,CASSLVGGSYEQYF,TGTGCCAGCAGCTTAGTTGGGGGCTCCTACGAGCAGTACTTC
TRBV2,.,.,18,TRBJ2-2,CASSEALLGRVFAGELFF,TGTGCCAGCAGTGAAGCGCTTCTGGGCAGGGTGTTCGCCGGGGAGCTGTTTTTT
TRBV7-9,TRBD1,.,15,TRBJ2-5,CASSAQGPAQETQYF,TGTGCCAGCAGCGCACAGGGGCCGGCCCAAGAGACCCAGTACTTC
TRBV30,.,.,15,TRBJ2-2,CAWSVRQPNTGELFF,TGTGCCTGGAGTGTAAGACAGCCGAACACCGGGGAGCTGTTTTTT
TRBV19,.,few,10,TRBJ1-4,CASTEPRGFF,TGTGCCAGTACCGAACCCCGGGGGTTTTTT
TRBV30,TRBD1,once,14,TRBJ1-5,CAWTDGQGNQPQHF,TGTGCCTGGACCGACGGACAGGGGAATCAGCCCCAGCATTTT
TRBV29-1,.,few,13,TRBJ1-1,CSVEFNLNTEAFF,TGCAGCGTTGAATTTAACTTGAACACTGAAGCTTTCTTT
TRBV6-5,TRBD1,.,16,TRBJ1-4,CASSYDTTGRGEKLFF,TGTGCCAGCAGTTACGATACGACAGGGCGCGGGGAAAAACTGTTTTTT
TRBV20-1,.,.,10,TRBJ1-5,CSAKNRAQHF,TGCAGTGCGAAAAACAGGGCCCAGCATTTT
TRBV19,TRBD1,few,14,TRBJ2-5,CASSPRGRGETQYF,TGTGCCAGTTCGCCCAGGGGGAGAGGAGAGACCCAGTACTTC
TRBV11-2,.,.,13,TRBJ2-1,CASSPGLYNEQFF,TGTGCCAGCAGCCCAGGACTATACAATGAGCAGTTCTTC
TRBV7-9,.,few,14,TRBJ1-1,CASSLAGMQAEAFF,TGTGCCAGCAGCTTGGCAGGGATGCAGGCTGAAGCTTTCTTT
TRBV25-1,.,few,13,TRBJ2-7,CASTPGLRREQYF,TGTGCCAGCACCCCCGGCCTCCGGAGAGAGCAGTACTTC
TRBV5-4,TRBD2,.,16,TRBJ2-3,CASSLKTSGLGDTQYF,TGTGCCAGCAGCTTAAAAACTAGCGGTCTCGGAGATACGCAGTATTTT
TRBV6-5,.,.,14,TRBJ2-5,CASSWRGLVETQYF,TGTGCCAGCAGCTGGAGGGGGCTGGTTGAGACCCAGTACTTC
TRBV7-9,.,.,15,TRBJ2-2,CASSFNTANTGELFF,TGTGCCAGCAGCTTTAACACAGCTAACACCGGGGAGCTGTTTTTT
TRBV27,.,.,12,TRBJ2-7,CASSFGDYEQYF,TGTGCCAGCAGTTTCGGAGATTACGAGCAGTACTTC
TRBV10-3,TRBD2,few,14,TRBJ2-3,CAIASGRSTDTQYF,TGTGCCATCGCTAGCGGGAGGAGCACAGATACGCAGTATTTT
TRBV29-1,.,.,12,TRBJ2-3,CSVVERADTQYF,TGCAGCGTTGTTGAGAGAGCAGATACGCAGTATTTT
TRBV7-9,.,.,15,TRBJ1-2,CASSPQGTFNYGYTF,TGTGCCAGCAGCCCGCAGGGAACGTTCAACTATGGCTACACCTTC
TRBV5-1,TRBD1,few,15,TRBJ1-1,CASSGEGTVNTEAFF,TGCGCCAGCAGCGGAGAAGGGACAGTCAACACTGAAGCTTTCTTT
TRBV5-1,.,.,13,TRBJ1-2,CASSRTQDYGYTF,TGCGCCAGCAGCCGGACGCAGGACTATGGCTACACCTTC
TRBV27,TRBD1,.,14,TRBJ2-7,CASGLTGRPYEQYF,TGTGCCAGCGGCTTGACAGGGCGTCCCTACGAGCAGTACTTC
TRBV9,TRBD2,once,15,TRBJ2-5,CASSGELDPGGTQYF,TGTGCCAGCAGCGGGGAACTAGACCCGGGGGGGACCCAGTACTTC
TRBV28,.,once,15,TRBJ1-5,CASSLFRGGNQPQHF,TGTGCCAGCAGTTTATTTCGGGGAGGAAATCAGCCCCAGCATTTT
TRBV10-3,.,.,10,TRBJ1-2,CAISDREHTF,TGTGCCATCAGTGACAGGGAACACACCTTC
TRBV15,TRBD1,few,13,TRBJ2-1,CATRNRGVHEQFF,TGTGCCACCAGAAACAGGGGGGTACATGAGCAGTTCTTC
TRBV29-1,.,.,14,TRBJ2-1,CSGSLANSYNEQFF,TGCAGCGGCTCTCTGGCAAACTCCTACAATGAGCAGTTCTTC
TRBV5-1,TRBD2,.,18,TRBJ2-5,CASSLARGLAGVEETQYF,TGCGCCAGCAGCTTGGCCAGGGGGCTAGCGGGAGTCGAAGAGACCCAGTACTTC
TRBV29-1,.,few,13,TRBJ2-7,CSVVWQGQVVQYF,TGCAGCGTTGTGTGGCAGGGGCAAGTCGTGCAGTACTTC
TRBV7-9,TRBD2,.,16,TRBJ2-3,CASSISRASGMDTQYF,TGTGCCAGCAGCATCTCCCGGGCTAGCGGTATGGATACGCAGTATTTT
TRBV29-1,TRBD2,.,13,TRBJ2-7,CSVVGGSFYEQYF,TGCAGCGTTGTCGGCGGGAGCTTCTACGAGCAGTACTTC
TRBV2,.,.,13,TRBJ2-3,CASSEQTADTQYF,TGTGCCAGCAGTGAACAGACGGCAGATACGCAGTATTTT
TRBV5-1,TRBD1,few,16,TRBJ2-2,CASSPRQGAIAGELFF,TGCGCCAGCAGCCCCAGACAGGGGGCGATCGCCGGGGAGCTGTTTTTT
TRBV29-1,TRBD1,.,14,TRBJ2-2,CSVTDRGNTGELFF,TGCAGCGTTACGGACAGGGGAAACACCGGGGAGCTGTTTTTT
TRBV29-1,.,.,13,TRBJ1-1,CSALTGLNTEAFF,TGCAGCGCCTTGACAGGTTTAAACACTGAAGCTTTCTTT
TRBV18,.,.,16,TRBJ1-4,CASSQQGKDLYEKLFF,TGTGCCAGCTCCCAACAGGGAAAGGATTTATACGAAAAACTGTTTTTT
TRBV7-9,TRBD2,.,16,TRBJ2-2,CASRGASGRRTGELFF,TGTGCCAGCAGGGGGGCTAGCGGGAGGAGGACCGGGGAGCTGTTTTTT